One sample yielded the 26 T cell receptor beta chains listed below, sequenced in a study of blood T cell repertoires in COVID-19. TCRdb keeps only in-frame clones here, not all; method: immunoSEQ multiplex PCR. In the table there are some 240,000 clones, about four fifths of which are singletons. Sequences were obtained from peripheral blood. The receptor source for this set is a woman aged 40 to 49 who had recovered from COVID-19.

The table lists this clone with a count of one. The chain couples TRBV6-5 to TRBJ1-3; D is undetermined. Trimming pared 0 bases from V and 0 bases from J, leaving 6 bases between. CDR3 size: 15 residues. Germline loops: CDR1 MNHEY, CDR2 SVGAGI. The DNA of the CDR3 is TGTGCCAGCAGTTACTCCCCAGGCTCTGGAAACACCATATATTTT. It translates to CASSYSPGSGNTIYF.

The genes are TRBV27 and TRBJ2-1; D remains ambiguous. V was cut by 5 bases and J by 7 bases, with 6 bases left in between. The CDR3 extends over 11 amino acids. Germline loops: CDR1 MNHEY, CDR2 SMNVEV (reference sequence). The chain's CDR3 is CASSLFNEQFF. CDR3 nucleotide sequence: TGTGCCAGCAGTCTCTTTAATGAGCAGTTCTTC.

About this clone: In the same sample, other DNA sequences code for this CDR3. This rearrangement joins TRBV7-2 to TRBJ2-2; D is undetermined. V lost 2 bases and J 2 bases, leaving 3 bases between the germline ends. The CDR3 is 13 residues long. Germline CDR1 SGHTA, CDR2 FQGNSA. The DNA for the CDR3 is TGTGCCAGCAGCTTATTAAACACCGGGGAGCTGTTTTTT. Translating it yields CASSLLNTGELFF.

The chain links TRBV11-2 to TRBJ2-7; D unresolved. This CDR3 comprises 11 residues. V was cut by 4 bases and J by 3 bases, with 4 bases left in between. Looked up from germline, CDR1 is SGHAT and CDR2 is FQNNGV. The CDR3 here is CASSYGYEQYF. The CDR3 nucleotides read TGTGCCAGCAGCTACGGCTACGAGCAGTACTTC.

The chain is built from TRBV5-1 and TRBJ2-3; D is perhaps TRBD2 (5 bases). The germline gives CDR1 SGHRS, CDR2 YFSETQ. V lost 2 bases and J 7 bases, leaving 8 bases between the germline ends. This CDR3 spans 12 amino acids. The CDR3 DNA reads TGCGCCAGCAGCTTACTAGAGCATACGCAGTATTTT. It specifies CASSLLEHTQYF.

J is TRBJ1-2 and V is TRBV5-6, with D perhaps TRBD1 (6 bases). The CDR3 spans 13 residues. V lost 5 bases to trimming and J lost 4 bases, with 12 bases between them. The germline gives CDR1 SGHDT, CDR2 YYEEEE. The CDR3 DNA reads TGTGCCAGCAGGACACAGGGTTTCTATGGCTACACCTTC. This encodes CASRTQGFYGYTF.

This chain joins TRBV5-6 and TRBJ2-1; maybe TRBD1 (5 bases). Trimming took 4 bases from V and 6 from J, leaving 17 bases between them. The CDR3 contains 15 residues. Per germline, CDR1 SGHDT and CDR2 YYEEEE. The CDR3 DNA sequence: TGTGCCAGCAGCAGCAACTCCCAGGGAACCAATGAGCAGTTCTTC. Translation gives CASSSNSQGTNEQFF. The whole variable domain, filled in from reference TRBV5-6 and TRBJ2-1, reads DAGVTQSPTHLIKTRGQQVTLRCSPKSGHDTVSWYQQALGQGPQFIFQYYEEEERQRGNFPDRFSGHQFPNYSSELNVNALLLGDSALYLCASSSNSQGTNEQFFGPGTRLTVL.

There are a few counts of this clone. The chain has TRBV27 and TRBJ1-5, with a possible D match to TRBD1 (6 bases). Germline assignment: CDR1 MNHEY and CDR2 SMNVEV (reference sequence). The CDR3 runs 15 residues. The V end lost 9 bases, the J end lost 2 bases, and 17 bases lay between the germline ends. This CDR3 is CASRGSTVGNQPQHF. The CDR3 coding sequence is TGTGCCAGTAGGGGGTCCACGGTCGGCAATCAGCCCCAGCATTTT.

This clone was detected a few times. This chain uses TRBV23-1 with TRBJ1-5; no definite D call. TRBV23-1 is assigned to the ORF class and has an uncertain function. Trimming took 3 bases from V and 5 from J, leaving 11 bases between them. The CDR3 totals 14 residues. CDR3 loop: CASSHTRGDQPQHF. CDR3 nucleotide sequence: TGCGCCAGCAGTCACACAAGAGGTGATCAGCCCCAGCATTTT.

CDR3 bases: TGTGCCAGCAGCTTAGTCGGGACCCAGTACTTC. It is translated as CASSLVGTQYF. The chain links TRBV7-6 to TRBJ2-5; D unresolved. V was shortened by 1 base and J by 7 bases, with 4 bases between the two germline ends. CDR3 length: 11 amino acids. Germline values: CDR1 SGHVS, CDR2 FNYEAQ.

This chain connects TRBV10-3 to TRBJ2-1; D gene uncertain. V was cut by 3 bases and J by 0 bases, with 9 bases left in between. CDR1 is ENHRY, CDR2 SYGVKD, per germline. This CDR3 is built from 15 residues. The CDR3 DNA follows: TGTGCCATCAGTGATAGCACGAGCTCCTACAATGAGCAGTTCTTC. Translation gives CAISDSTSSYNEQFF.

The CDR3 bases are TGTGCCAGCAGTTATACTAGTACTTCTGAAGCTTTCTTT. It encodes CASSYTSTSEAFF. The rearrangement uses TRBV6-6 and TRBJ1-1; D is unclear. CDR1 MNHNY and CDR2 SVGAGI come from the germline V gene (reference sequence). The CDR3 is 13 residues long. V was shortened by 3 bases and J by 6 bases, with 11 bases between the two germline ends.

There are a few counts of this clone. CDR3 protein: CASSFGADQPQHF. The CDR3 bases are TGTGCCAGCAGCTTTGGGGCTGATCAGCCCCAGCATTTT. This chain links TRBV7-6 with TRBJ1-5; D is perhaps TRBD1 (5 bases). Trimming stripped 3 bases from V and 5 bases from J, with 8 bases between. The CDR3 is 13 amino acids. Germline CDR1 and CDR2: SGHVS and FNYEAQ. The full variable domain, completed using reference TRBV7-6 and TRBJ1-5, is GAGVSQSPRYKVTKRGQDVALRCDPISGHVSLYWYRQALGQGPEFLTYFNYEAQQDKSGLPNDRFSAERPEGSISTLTIQRTEQRDSAMYRCASSFGADQPQHFGDGTRLSIL.

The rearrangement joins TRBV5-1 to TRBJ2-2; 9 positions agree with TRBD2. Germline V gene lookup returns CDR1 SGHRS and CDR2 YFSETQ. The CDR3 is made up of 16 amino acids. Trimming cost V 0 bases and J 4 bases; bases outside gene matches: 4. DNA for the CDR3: TGCGCCAGCAGCTTGGCCCCTAGCGGGGTCACCGGGGAGCTGTTTTTT. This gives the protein CASSLAPSGVTGELFF.

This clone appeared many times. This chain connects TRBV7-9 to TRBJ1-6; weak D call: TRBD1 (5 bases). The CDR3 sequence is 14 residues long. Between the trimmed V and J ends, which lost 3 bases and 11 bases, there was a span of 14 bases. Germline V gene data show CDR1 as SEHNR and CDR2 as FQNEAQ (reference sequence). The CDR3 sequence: CASSFVGQGTPLHF. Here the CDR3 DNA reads TGTGCCAGCAGCTTTGTAGGACAAGGGACACCCCTCCACTTT.

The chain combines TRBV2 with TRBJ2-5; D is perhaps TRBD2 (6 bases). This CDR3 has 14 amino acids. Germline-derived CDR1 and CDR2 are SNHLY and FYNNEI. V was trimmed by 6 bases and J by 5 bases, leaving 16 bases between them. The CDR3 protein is CASRGTYMGETQYF. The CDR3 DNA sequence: TGTGCCAGCAGGGGGACTTACATGGGCGAGACCCAGTACTTC.

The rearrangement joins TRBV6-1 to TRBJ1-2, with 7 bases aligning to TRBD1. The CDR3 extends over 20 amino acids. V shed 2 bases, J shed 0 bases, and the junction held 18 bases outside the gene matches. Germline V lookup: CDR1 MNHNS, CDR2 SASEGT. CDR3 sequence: CASSERWDSFLGDPNYGYTF. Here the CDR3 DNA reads TGTGCCAGCAGTGAACGTTGGGACAGCTTCTTAGGGGACCCTAACTATGGCTACACCTTC.

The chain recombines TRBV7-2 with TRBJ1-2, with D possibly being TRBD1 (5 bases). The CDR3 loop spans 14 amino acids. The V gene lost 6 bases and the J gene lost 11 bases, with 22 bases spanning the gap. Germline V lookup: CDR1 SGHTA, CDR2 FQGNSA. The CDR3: CASRDTGSLADYTF. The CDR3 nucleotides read TGTGCCAGCAGGGATACAGGATCTCTCGCCGATTACACCTTC.

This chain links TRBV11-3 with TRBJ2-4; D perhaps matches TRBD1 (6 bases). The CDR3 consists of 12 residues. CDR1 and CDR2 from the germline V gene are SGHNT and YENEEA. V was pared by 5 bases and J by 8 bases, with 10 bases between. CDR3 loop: CASSPRQDIQYF. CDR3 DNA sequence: TGTGCCAGCAGCCCCCGACAGGACATTCAGTACTTC.

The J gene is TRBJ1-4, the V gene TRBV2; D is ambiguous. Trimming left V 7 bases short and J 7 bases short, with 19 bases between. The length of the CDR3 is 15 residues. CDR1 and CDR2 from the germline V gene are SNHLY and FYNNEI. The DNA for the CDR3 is TGTGCCAGCAAACCTCTTGAATTCGGGAGTGAAAAACTGTTTTTT. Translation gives CASKPLEFGSEKLFF.

The CDR3 protein is CASTPGGGNQPQHF. The CDR3 DNA sequence: TGTGCCAGCACTCCAGGGGGCGGCAATCAGCCCCAGCATTTT. This chain uses TRBV6-5 with TRBJ1-5; 8 bases agree with TRBD1. V dropped 7 bases and J dropped 2; count of bases not matched to a gene: 4. The CDR3 sequence is 14 residues long. CDR1 is MNHEY, CDR2 SVGAGI, per germline.

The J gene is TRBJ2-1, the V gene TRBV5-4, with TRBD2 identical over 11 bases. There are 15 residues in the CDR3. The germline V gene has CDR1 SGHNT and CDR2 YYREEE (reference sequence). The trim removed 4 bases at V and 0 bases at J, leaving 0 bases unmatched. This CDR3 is CASSTSGGSYNEQFF. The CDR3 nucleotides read TGTGCCAGCAGCACTAGCGGGGGCTCCTACAATGAGCAGTTCTTC. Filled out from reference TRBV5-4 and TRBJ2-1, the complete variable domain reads ETGVTQSPTHLIKTRGQQVTLRCSSQSGHNTVSWYQQALGQGPQFIFQYYREEENGRGNFPPRFSGLQFPNYSSELNVNALELDDSALYLCASSTSGGSYNEQFFGPGTRLTVL.

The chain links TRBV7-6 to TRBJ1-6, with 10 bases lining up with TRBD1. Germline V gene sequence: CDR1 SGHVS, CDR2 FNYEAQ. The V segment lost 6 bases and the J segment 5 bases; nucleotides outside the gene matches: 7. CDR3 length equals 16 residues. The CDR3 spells CASSRWGQGNNSPLHF. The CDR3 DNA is TGTGCCAGCAGTCGATGGGGACAGGGGAATAATTCACCCCTCCACTTT. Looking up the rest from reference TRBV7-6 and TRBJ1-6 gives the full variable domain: GAGVSQSPRYKVTKRGQDVALRCDPISGHVSLYWYRQALGQGPEFLTYFNYEAQQDKSGLPNDRFSAERPEGSISTLTIQRTEQRDSAMYRCASSRWGQGNNSPLHFGNGTRLTVT.

The CDR3 is CASTLQGVQPQHF. The CDR3, as DNA: TGTGCCAGTACTCTCCAGGGGGTACAGCCCCAGCATTTT. The chain recombines TRBV19 with TRBJ1-5; 7 bases are shared with TRBD1. Looked up from germline, CDR1 is LNHDA and CDR2 is SQIVND (reference sequence). The CDR3 has 13 residues. With 7 bases clipped from V and 7 bases from J, the junction kept 7 bases outside the gene matches. The full variable domain, completed using reference TRBV19 and TRBJ1-5, is DGGITQSPKYLFRKEGQNVTLSCEQNLNHDAMYWYRQDPGQGLRLIYYSQIVNDFQKGDIAEGYSVSREKKESFPLTVTSAQKNPTAFYLCASTLQGVQPQHFGDGTRLSIL.

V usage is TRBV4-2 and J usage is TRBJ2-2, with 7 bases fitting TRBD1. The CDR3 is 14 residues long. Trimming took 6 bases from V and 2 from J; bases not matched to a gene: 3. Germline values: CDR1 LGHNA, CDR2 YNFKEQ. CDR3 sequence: CASSRDRNTGELFF. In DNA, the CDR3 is TGTGCCAGCAGTCGGGACAGAAACACCGGGGAGCTGTTTTTT.

As DNA, the CDR3 is TGTGCCAGCAGCTCTCAGACAGGGTGGGACGAAAAACTGTTTTTT. Amino acids: CASSSQTGWDEKLFF. This chain links TRBV7-2 with TRBJ1-4, with 7 bases matching TRBD1. After removal of 4 bases from V and 8 bases from J, the junction contained 10 bases not matched to a gene. The CDR3 covers 15 residues. Germline V lookup: CDR1 SGHTA, CDR2 FQGNSA. The whole variable domain, filled in from reference TRBV7-2 and TRBJ1-4, reads GAGVSQSPSNKVTEKGKDVELRCDPISGHTALYWYRQSLGQGLEFLIYFQGNSAPDKSGLPSDRFSAERTGGSVSTLTIQRTQQEDSAVYLCASSSQTGWDEKLFFGSGTQLSVL.